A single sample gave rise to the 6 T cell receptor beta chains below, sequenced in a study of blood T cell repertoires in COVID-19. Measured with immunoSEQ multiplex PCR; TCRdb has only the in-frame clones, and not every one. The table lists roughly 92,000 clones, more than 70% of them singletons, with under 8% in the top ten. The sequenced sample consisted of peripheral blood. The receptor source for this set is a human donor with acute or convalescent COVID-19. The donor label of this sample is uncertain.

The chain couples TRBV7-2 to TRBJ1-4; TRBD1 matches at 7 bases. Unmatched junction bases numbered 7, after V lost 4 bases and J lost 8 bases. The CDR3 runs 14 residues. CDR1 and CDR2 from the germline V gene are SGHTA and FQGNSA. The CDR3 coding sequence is TGTGCCAGCAGCTCCCGAGGGGGCTTGGAAAAACTGTTTTTT. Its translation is CASSSRGGLEKLFF.

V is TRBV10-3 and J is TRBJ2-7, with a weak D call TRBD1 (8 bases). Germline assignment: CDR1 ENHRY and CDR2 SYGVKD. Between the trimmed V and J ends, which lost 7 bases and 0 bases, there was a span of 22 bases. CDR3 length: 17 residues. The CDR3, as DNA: TGTGCCATCAAGGGGGGGACAGGAGGGGTCAGCTCCTACGAGCAGTACTTC. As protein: CAIKGGTGGVSSYEQYF.

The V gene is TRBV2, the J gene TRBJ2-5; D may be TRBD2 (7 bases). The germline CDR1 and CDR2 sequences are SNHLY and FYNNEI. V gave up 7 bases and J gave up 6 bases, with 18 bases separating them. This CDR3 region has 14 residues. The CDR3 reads CASNQLGGAQTQYF. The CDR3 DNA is TGTGCCAGCAACCAATTGGGGGGGGCTCAGACCCAGTACTTC. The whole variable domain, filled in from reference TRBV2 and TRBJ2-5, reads EPEVTQTPSHQVTQMGQEVILRCVPISNHLYFYWYRQILGQKVEFLVSFYNNEISEKSEIFDDQFSVERPDGSNFTLKIRSTKLEDSAMYFCASNQLGGAQTQYFGPGTRLLVL.

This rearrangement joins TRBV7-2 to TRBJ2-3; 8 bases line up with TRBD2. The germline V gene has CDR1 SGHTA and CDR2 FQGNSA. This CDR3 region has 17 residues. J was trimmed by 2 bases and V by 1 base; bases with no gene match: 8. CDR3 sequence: CASSLVAGRSDTDTQYF. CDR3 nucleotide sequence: TGTGCCAGCAGCTTAGTAGCGGGGCGCTCTGACACAGATACGCAGTATTTT.

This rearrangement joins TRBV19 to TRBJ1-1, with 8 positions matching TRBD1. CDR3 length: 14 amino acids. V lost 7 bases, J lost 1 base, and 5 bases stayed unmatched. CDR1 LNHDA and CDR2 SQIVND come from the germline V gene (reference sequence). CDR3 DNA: TGTGCCAGTAACAACAGGGGGGGGAACACTGAAGCTTTCTTT. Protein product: CASNNRGGNTEAFF.

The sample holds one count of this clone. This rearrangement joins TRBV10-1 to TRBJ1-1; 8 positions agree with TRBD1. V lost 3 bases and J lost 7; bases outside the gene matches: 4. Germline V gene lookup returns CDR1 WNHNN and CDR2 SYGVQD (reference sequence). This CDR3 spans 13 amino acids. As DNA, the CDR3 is TGCGCCAGCAGTGAAACGACAGGGGATGAAGCTTTCTTT. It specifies CASSETTGDEAFF.